This T cell receptor beta chain was obtained from a study of human T cells and chemical hapten exposure. A single record per CDR3 protein comes from TCRdb applying MiXCR to the RACE reads. The repertoire holds 250,000 or so distinct CDR3 sequences, with just under 8% as singletons. Time point in this sample: pre-sensitization, week 0. Sample treatment: therapeutic diphenylcyclopropenone sensitization with weekly scalp DPC. Source: whole blood, taken in connection with sensitization to the hapten diphenylcyclopropenone (DPC). This receptor was taken from a man aged 18 to 35 with alopecia areata. Some clones in this sample may be carry-over from other donors' samples.

CDR3 DNA: TGCGCCAGCAGCTTGGGGGCCCTGGACACCGGGGAGCTGTTTTTT. As protein: CASSLGALDTGELFF. The chain carries TRBV5-1 and TRBJ2-2; no firm D call. Germline-derived CDR1 and CDR2 are SGHRS and YFSETQ. Trimming left V 0 bases short and J 3 bases short, with 9 bases between. The CDR3 loop spans 15 amino acids.